These 21 T cell receptor beta chains were all obtained from the same sample, sequenced in a study of CXCR3-negative and CXCR3-positive naive CD8 T cells. These receptors' antigens are unknown. Researchers prepared the TRB cDNA libraries using 5' RACE with UMI labels. Reprocessing the 5' RACE reads, TCRdb reports a single entry for every CDR3 protein and omits DNA. The sample's table shows 60,000 to 65,000 distinct CDR3 sequences. Study-level points and caveats: CXCR3-positive naive cells had more hydrophobic TRB CDR3s than CXCR3-negative naive cells.

The sequencing input was naive CXCR3+ CD8+ T cells from blood. The sample's subset: CD45RO-CCR7+CD27+CD95- naive CD8+ T cells expressing CXCR3 (TNR3+). The receptors stem from a human donor in good health. Some clones in this sample may be carry-over from other donors' samples.

The chain uses TRBV20-1 and TRBJ2-1; TCRdb selects TRBD2, and the lack of DNA leaves this call unchecked. There are 16 residues in the CDR3. From germline, CDR1 is DFQATT and CDR2 SNEGSKA (reference sequence). CDR3 sequence: CSARHTPSGRMYEQFF.

The chain combines TRBV15 with TRBJ2-7; checking the TCRdb D call of TRBD1 is not possible without DNA. The V gene's germline CDR1 is LNHNV and CDR2 YYDKDF (reference sequence). CDR3 length equals 15 residues. CDR3 amino acids: CATSRGQGSDYEQYF.

This sequence joins TRBV7-9 and TRBJ2-7; the TRBD1 assignment by TCRdb is unverifiable without DNA. The CDR3 is made up of 16 amino acids. Germline CDR1 SEHNR, CDR2 FQNEAQ (reference sequence). This CDR3 is CASSSLEGVARYEQYF.

This sequence joins TRBV20-1 and TRBJ2-1; the TRBD1 assignment by TCRdb is unverifiable without DNA. The CDR3 runs 20 residues. The germline V gene encodes CDR1 DFQATT and CDR2 SNEGSKA (reference sequence). Here the CDR3 reads CSARKSGTGGGKSSYNEQFF.

The CDR3 protein is CASSHRDRVYNEQFF. This chain joins TRBV3-1 and TRBJ2-1; TCRdb gives TRBD1 as the D gene, but with no DNA this cannot be confirmed. Germline assignment: CDR1 LGHDT and CDR2 YNNKEL (reference sequence). The CDR3 has 15 residues.

The CDR3 protein is CSGREGGSYEQYF. The rearrangement joins TRBV29-1 to TRBJ2-7; the D gene TCRdb calls, TRBD1, cannot be checked with no DNA. The CDR3 is 13 amino acids. Germline CDR1 and CDR2: SQVTM and ANQGSEA.

This rearrangement joins TRBV14 to TRBJ2-3; TCRdb gives TRBD1 as the D gene, but with no DNA this cannot be confirmed. Germline CDR1 SGHDN, CDR2 FVKESK. CDR3 size: 14 residues. Here the CDR3 reads CASSQAGLTDTQYF.

The CDR3 reads CASCLALNLETEAFF. V usage is TRBV6-5 and J usage is TRBJ1-1. The CDR3 has 15 amino acids. Looked up from germline, CDR1 is MNHEY and CDR2 is SVGAGI.

This chain joins TRBV7-3 and TRBJ2-1; the TRBD1 assignment by TCRdb is unverifiable without DNA. This CDR3 has 12 residues. Looked up from germline, CDR1 is SGHTA and CDR2 is FQGTGA. CDR3 amino acids: CASSQGTNEQFF. Full variable domain (rest looked up from reference TRBV7-3 and TRBJ2-1): GAGVSQTPSNKVTEKGKYVELRCDPISGHTALYWYRQSLGQGPEFLIYFQGTGAADDSGLPNDRFFAVRPEGSVSTLKIQRTERGDSAVYLCASSQGTNEQFFGPGTRLTVL.

This rearrangement joins TRBV7-2 to TRBJ2-7; TCRdb proposes TRBD1, but this gene call is untestable without DNA. The CDR3 has 14 residues. Germline V gives CDR1 SGHTA, CDR2 FQGNSA. The chain's CDR3 is CASSFGVGAYEQYF.

The rearrangement links TRBV4-3 to TRBJ1-1; without DNA, the TCRdb call of TRBD1 cannot be checked. The CDR3 extends over 15 amino acids. From germline, CDR1 is LGHNA and CDR2 YSLEER. The CDR3 sequence is CASSQDRADPTEAFF.

V is TRBV7-9 and J is TRBJ1-1; the TCRdb call, TRBD1, lacks DNA for checking. This CDR3 has 12 residues. From germline, CDR1 is SEHNR and CDR2 FQNEAQ (reference sequence). The CDR3 here is CASSFSGTEAFF.

The chain recombines TRBV12-3 or TRBV12-4 with TRBJ1-1. This CDR3 region has 14 residues. CDR3 protein: CASSSFSAGDEAFF.

CDR3 in amino acids: CAISEVRTFINGYTF. The chain has TRBV10-3 and TRBJ1-2. The V gene's germline CDR1 is ENHRY and CDR2 SYGVKD. This CDR3 is 15 amino acids long.

The chain carries TRBV29-1 and TRBJ2-2; as DNA is missing, the TRBD2 call by TCRdb cannot be tested. The CDR3 consists of 11 residues. Germline V gene data show CDR1 as SQVTM and CDR2 as ANQGSEA. CDR3 loop: CSVWRAGELFF.

V and J are TRBV2 and TRBJ2-1; TCRdb proposes TRBD2, but this gene call is untestable without DNA. Per the germline V gene, CDR1 is SNHLY and CDR2 is FYNNEI. This CDR3 has 14 amino acids. The CDR3 here is CASKSSGGVNEQFF. The full variable domain, its missing parts supplied by reference TRBV2 and TRBJ2-1, is EPEVTQTPSHQVTQMGQEVILRCVPISNHLYFYWYRQILGQKVEFLVSFYNNEISEKSEIFDDQFSVERPDGSNFTLKIRSTKLEDSAMYFCASKSSGGVNEQFFGPGTRLTVL.

The gene calls are TRBV28 and TRBJ2-5. Germline lookup yields CDR1 MDHEN and CDR2 SYDVKM. The CDR3 has 15 amino acids. The CDR3 reads CASSLTVRSQETQYF.

CDR3: CSAQTSDSSYNEQFF. The genes are TRBV20-1 and TRBJ2-1; checking the TCRdb D call of TRBD2 is not possible without DNA. The CDR3 length is 15 residues. The germline gives CDR1 DFQATT, CDR2 SNEGSKA (reference sequence).

This chain connects TRBV7-9 to TRBJ2-5; without DNA, the TCRdb call of TRBD1 cannot be checked. The CDR3 spans 14 residues. Germline CDR1 reads SEHNR; CDR2 reads FQNEAQ (reference sequence). The CDR3 loop reads CASSATGVWETQYF. The whole variable domain, remainder taken from reference TRBV7-9 and TRBJ2-5, is DTGVSQNPRHKITKRGQNVTFRCDPISEHNRLYWYRQTLGQGPEFLTYFQNEAQLEKSRLLSDRFSAERPKGSFSTLEIQRTEQGDSAMYLCASSATGVWETQYFGPGTRLLVL.

The V gene is TRBV29-1, the J gene TRBJ2-1; TCRdb designates TRBD1, a call that cannot be tested without DNA. The CDR3 length is 16 residues. Per the germline V gene, CDR1 is SQVTM and CDR2 is ANQGSEA. CDR3 amino acids: CSVALITGTVYNEQFF.

The chain has TRBV7-8 and TRBJ2-1. CDR1 is SGHVS, CDR2 FQNEAQ, per germline. The CDR3 contains 15 residues. The CDR3 here is CASSLTVTEYNEQFF.